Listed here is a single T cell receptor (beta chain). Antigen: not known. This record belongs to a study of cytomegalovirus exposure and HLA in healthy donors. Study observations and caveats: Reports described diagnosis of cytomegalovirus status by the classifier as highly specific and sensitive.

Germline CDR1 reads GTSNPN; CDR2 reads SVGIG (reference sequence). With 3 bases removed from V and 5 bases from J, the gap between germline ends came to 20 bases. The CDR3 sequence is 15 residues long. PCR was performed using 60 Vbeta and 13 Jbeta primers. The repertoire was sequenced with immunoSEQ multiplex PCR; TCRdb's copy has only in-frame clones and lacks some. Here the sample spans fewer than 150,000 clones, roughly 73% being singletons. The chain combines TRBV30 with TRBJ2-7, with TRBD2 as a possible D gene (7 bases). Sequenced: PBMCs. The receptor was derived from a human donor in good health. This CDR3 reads CAWSNLGAGADEQYF. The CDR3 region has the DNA TGTGCCTGGAGCAACCTGGGGGCGGGAGCTGACGAGCAGTACTTC.